These T cell receptor beta chains were read from a single sample in a study of shared clonotypes between healthy human individuals. Sequenced by immunoSEQ multiplex PCR; TCRdb stores in-frame clones only, minus some. The table shows 2 million to 2.5 million clones, with about nine tenths occurring only once. The sequencing sample was made of naive CD4+ T cells from PBMCs. The receptors were sampled from a young man in good health. Some clones in this sample may be carry-over from other donors' samples. The CDR3 runs from the conserved cysteine through the conserved F or W. The D gene is left open where the match is weak. Clone size, where shown, is once, few, many, or a class for clones that have expanded.

cdr3_nt cdr3_aa j_call clone_size d_call v_call
TGTGCCAGCAGCTTACAGGGACTCGGGGAGCTGTTTTTT CASSLQGLGELFF TRBJ2-2 once - TRBV13
TGCGCCAGCAGTCCTTCTAGCGTGAGGGCCGACCACGAGCAGTACTTC CASSPSSVRADHEQYF TRBJ2-7 - - TRBV10-2
TGTGCCAGCAGTCTAACGGACGGGACGGGCGAGCAGTACTTC CASSLTDGTGEQYF TRBJ2-7 - - TRBV6-5
TGTGCCAGCAGCACTAGGGGGAGAAATTGGGAGCAGTTCTTC CASSTRGRNWEQFF TRBJ2-1 once - TRBV7-2
TGTGCCAGCAGGGACAGGGTTCCGGGTTACAATGAGCAGTTCTTC CASRDRVPGYNEQFF TRBJ2-1 once TRBD1 TRBV11-1
TGTGCCATCCATGAGTCCCGGGGTTGGAGCACAGATACGCAGTATTTT CAIHESRGWSTDTQYF TRBJ2-3 - - TRBV10-3
TGTGCCAGCAGCACCGGACTAGCGGGGAACAATGAGCAGTTCTTC CASSTGLAGNNEQFF TRBJ2-1 - TRBD2 TRBV7-2
TGTGCCAGCTCACCACCGGGCAGATCCAACACTGAAGCTTTCTTT CASSPPGRSNTEAFF TRBJ1-1 once - TRBV18
TGTGCCAGCAGCTTAGTACGTGGGCGAAGAACAGATACGCAGTATTTT CASSLVRGRRTDTQYF TRBJ2-3 - - TRBV7-9
TGTGCCAGCAGTTTGTCGGACTCTGGGGCCAACGTCCTGACTTTC CASSLSDSGANVLTF TRBJ2-6 - - TRBV28
TGTGCCAGCAGCGCCGGGACAGGGGGATCGGAGACCCAGTACTTC CASSAGTGGSETQYF TRBJ2-5 - TRBD1 TRBV9
TGCGCCAGCAGCTTTTCGTCTGTTGGCTACACCTTC CASSFSSVGYTF TRBJ1-2 - - TRBV5-1
TGTGCCAGCAGTATAGAGCTAAAACTGTTTTTT CASSIELKLFF TRBJ1-4 - - TRBV19
TGTGCCAGCAGAAAACAGGGGCGGGAGGAGACCCAGTACTTC CASRKQGREETQYF TRBJ2-5 - - TRBV6-6
TGTGCCAGCAGCTTGGGTTCGGGGCCCTACGAGCAGTACTTC CASSLGSGPYEQYF TRBJ2-7 - - TRBV5-4
TGTGCCAGCAGGGGCTCAGGGCTGTCTGAAAAACTGTTTTTT CASRGSGLSEKLFF TRBJ1-4 - - TRBV2
TGTGCCAGCAGCCCGGAGGGCAGACCAATGAACACTGAAGCTTTCTTT CASSPEGRPMNTEAFF TRBJ1-1 - - TRBV5-4
TGTGCCAGCAGCTTAGAACCCCTTCCGGGCGGTTACGAGCAGTACTTC CASSLEPLPGGYEQYF TRBJ2-7 - - TRBV7-8
TGTGCCAGCAGCTTAGAAGGTGGGCAGTTCTTC CASSLEGGQFF TRBJ2-1 - - TRBV7-9
TGCGCCAGCAGCTTGGACCCGTCGGGGCGGGTGGGCTATGGCTACACCTTC CASSLDPSGRVGYGYTF TRBJ1-2 - - TRBV5-1
TGTGCCACCAGCAGAAGGACTGGAGAGGTCGGCGAGCAGTACTTC CATSRRTGEVGEQYF TRBJ2-7 once - TRBV15
TGTGCCAGCAGTTACGGAGTCGGACTAGTCGGCATTCAGTACTTC CASSYGVGLVGIQYF TRBJ2-4 once TRBD2 TRBV6-6
TGTGCCAGCAGTCCTCCGGGGACCCGGTATGAAAAACTGTTTTTT CASSPPGTRYEKLFF TRBJ1-4 - - TRBV28
TGTGCCAGCTTTTCCGGGACTAGCGGGAGGGATGAGCAGTTCTTC CASFSGTSGRDEQFF TRBJ2-1 - TRBD2 TRBV6-1
TGTGCCAGCTCACCATCGTCTAACACTGAAGCTTTCTTT CASSPSSNTEAFF TRBJ1-1 - - TRBV18
TGTGCCAGCAGTACACCGGGACACCCCTCTGGAAACACCATATATTTT CASSTPGHPSGNTIYF TRBJ1-3 - - TRBV7-2
TGTGCCACAACATCGGACGGGGGGTACAATGAGCAGTTCTTC CATTSDGGYNEQFF TRBJ2-1 - TRBD2 TRBV7-9
TGTGCCAGCAGTCCAGCCCACTCTGGAAACACCATATATTTT CASSPAHSGNTIYF TRBJ1-3 - - TRBV28
TGTGCCAGCAATCAGGCCGGGACTAGCGGGAGAAAGACCCAGTACTTC CASNQAGTSGRKTQYF TRBJ2-5 - TRBD2 TRBV28
TGTGCCACCAGCGGGCTCGCGCAAAGCACAGATACGCAGTATTTT CATSGLAQSTDTQYF TRBJ2-3 - - TRBV15
TGTGCCGTAATATGGGGTTGGGGAGGAGAGACCCAGTACTTC CAVIWGWGGETQYF TRBJ2-5 - - TRBV19
TGTGCCAGCAGTTTGTACGGGACCCGCCACGTTCAAGAGACCCAGTACTTC CASSLYGTRHVQETQYF TRBJ2-5 - - TRBV28
TGTGCCAGCAGGCAGCCCCAGTACGAGCAGTACTTC CASRQPQYEQYF TRBJ2-7 - - TRBV6-1
TGTGCCAGCAGCTCGGGGGCGGACCAAGAGACCCAGTACTTC CASSSGADQETQYF TRBJ2-5 - - TRBV7-3
TGTGCCACCAGCAGAGCGGGAGGGCCAACAGATACGCAGTATTTT CATSRAGGPTDTQYF TRBJ2-3 once TRBD2 TRBV15
TGTGCCAGCAGCTTAGTAGGCGTGATGAACACTGAAGCTTTCTTT CASSLVGVMNTEAFF TRBJ1-1 - - TRBV7-6
TGCAGTGCTCAACGTGGAGAGACCCAGTACTTC CSAQRGETQYF TRBJ2-5 - - TRBV20-1
TGTGCCATCAGCCCGACAGGCCCGAGCTCCTACAATGAGCAGTTCTTC CAISPTGPSSYNEQFF TRBJ2-1 - - TRBV10-3
TGTGCCAGCAGCTTGGCCACCGAGACAGGGGTCTCCTACGAGCAGTACTTC CASSLATETGVSYEQYF TRBJ2-7 - TRBD1 TRBV5-6
TGTGCCAGCAGTTTATTAGGGCTCCAAAGCACCGGGGAGCTGTTTTTT CASSLLGLQSTGELFF TRBJ2-2 - - TRBV27
TGCGCCAGCAGCCAAGTTCCGGATCCTTTTAGCTCTGGGGCCAACGTCCTGACTTTC CASSQVPDPFSSGANVLTF TRBJ2-6 once - TRBV4-1
TGTGCCTGGAGACCCCCAGACTCTGGAAACACCATATATTTT CAWRPPDSGNTIYF TRBJ1-3 - - TRBV30
TGTGCCAGCTCACCACTACAAACGGGGGGTGAAGCTTTCTTT CASSPLQTGGEAFF TRBJ1-1 once - TRBV18
TGTGCCAGCAGTGTAGTACGGGATCCGGTGGGAGAGCAGTACTTC CASSVVRDPVGEQYF TRBJ2-7 - - TRBV6-1
TGTGCCAGTAGGGCAGGGGGCATGTATACGCAGTATTTT CASRAGGMYTQYF TRBJ2-3 - TRBD1 TRBV19
TGTGCCAGCCGCCCCCGGACTACATCCTACGAGCAGTACTTC CASRPRTTSYEQYF TRBJ2-7 - - TRBV6-5
TGTGCCAGCGGGGACCAAGGGTATAGCAATCAGCCCCAGCATTTT CASGDQGYSNQPQHF TRBJ1-5 - - TRBV2
TGTGCCAGCAGCTTAGGTTCCGGGGTCAATCAGCCCCAGCATTTT CASSLGSGVNQPQHF TRBJ1-5 - - TRBV7-6
TGCGCCAGCAGCCCAACAGGGTCCCCTCAGCCCCAGCATTTT CASSPTGSPQPQHF TRBJ1-5 - - TRBV5-1
TGTGCCAGCCTACCTAGCGGGAATAGTCATGAGCAGTTCTTC CASLPSGNSHEQFF TRBJ2-1 - TRBD2 TRBV28
TGCGCCAGCAGCTCGGTTTATTGGACAGGGCGGAGCGGTAACACCGGGGAGCTGTTTTTT CASSSVYWTGRSGNTGELFF TRBJ2-2 - TRBD1 TRBV5-1
TGTGCTAGTGGTTTGGTAAAACAACCGAATAGCAATCAGCCCCAGCATTTT CASGLVKQPNSNQPQHF TRBJ1-5 - - TRBV12-5
TGCGCCAGCAGCTCACTAGCGGGAGATGGCGAGCAGTACTTC CASSSLAGDGEQYF TRBJ2-7 - TRBD2 TRBV5-1
TGTGCCAGCAGCGTAGAGGGCCAGGGGATGGAAAAACTGTTTTTT CASSVEGQGMEKLFF TRBJ1-4 - - TRBV9
TGTGCCAGCAGCAATTTGGGCTCTGGAAACACCATATATTTT CASSNLGSGNTIYF TRBJ1-3 - - TRBV21-1
TGTGCCAGCAGCTTAAATTCAGGAAACTATGGCTACACCTTC CASSLNSGNYGYTF TRBJ1-2 once - TRBV7-9
TGCGCCAGCAGCTTGAGTCGTGCGACAGGGCGTGTCAATGAGCAGTTCTTC CASSLSRATGRVNEQFF TRBJ2-1 - TRBD1 TRBV5-1
TGTGCCTGGGGTGGACAGGGTGCAGATACGCAGTATTTT CAWGGQGADTQYF TRBJ2-3 once TRBD1 TRBV30
TGTGCCAGTAGTACGCTAGCGGGACCGAACTACGAGCAGTACTTC CASSTLAGPNYEQYF TRBJ2-7 - TRBD2 TRBV19
TGTGCCAGCAGTTTGCGGGACAGGGGGCGGGGAAACACCATATATTTT CASSLRDRGRGNTIYF TRBJ1-3 - TRBD1 TRBV27